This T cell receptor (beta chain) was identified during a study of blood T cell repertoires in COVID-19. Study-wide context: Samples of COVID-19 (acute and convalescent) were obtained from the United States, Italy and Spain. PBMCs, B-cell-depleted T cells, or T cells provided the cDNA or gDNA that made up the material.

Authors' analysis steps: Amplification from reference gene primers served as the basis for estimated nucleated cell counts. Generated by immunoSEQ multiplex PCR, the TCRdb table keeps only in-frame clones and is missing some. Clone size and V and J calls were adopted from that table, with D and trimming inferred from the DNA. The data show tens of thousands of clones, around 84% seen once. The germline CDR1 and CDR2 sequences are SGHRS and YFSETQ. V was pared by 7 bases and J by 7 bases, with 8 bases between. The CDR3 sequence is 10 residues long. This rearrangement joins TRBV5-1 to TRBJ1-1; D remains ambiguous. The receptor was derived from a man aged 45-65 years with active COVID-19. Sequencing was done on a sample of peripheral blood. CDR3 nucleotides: TGCGCCAGCGGTGTCAGTGAAGCTTTCTTT. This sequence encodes CASGVSEAFF.